The TCR beta chain under discussion was sequenced for a study of blood T cell repertoires in COVID-19. TCRdb keeps only in-frame clones here, not all; method: immunoSEQ multiplex PCR. The table has about 380,000 clones, 70% to 90% seen once. Germline V gene sequence: CDR1 LGHNA, CDR2 YNFKEQ. Trimming cost V 1 base and J 8 bases, with 17 bases left between them. This CDR3 has 15 residues. Participants, 18 to 89 years old, spanned 24 US areas. This sequence joins TRBV4-2 and TRBJ1-2; D might be TRBD1 (5 bases). Sequenced: PBMCs or T cells enriched from blood (not recorded which). The receptor comes from a woman aged 18-29 years who had recovered from COVID-19. The CDR3 nucleotides read TGTGCCAGCAGCCAAGGGACCCCCGGGAGGGACGGCTACACCTTC. This codes for CASSQGTPGRDGYTF.